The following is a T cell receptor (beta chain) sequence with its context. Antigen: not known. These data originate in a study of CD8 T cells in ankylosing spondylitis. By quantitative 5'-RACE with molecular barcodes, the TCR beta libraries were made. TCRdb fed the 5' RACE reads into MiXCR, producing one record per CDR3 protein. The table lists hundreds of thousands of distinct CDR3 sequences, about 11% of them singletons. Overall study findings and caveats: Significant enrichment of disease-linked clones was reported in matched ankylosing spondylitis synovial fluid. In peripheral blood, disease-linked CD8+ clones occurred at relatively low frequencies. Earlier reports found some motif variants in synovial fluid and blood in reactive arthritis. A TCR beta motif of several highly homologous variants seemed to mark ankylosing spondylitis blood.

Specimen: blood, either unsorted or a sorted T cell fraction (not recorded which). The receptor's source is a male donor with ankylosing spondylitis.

CDR3 region: CASGRWLEQYF. CDR3 nucleotide sequence: TGTGCCAGCGGAAGATGGCTCGAGCAGTACTTC. V gene TRBV27 combines with J gene TRBJ2-7; D uncertain. V was cut by 8 bases and J by 6 bases, with 11 bases left in between. CDR3 length: 11 residues. The germline V gene has CDR1 MNHEY and CDR2 SMNVEV (reference sequence).